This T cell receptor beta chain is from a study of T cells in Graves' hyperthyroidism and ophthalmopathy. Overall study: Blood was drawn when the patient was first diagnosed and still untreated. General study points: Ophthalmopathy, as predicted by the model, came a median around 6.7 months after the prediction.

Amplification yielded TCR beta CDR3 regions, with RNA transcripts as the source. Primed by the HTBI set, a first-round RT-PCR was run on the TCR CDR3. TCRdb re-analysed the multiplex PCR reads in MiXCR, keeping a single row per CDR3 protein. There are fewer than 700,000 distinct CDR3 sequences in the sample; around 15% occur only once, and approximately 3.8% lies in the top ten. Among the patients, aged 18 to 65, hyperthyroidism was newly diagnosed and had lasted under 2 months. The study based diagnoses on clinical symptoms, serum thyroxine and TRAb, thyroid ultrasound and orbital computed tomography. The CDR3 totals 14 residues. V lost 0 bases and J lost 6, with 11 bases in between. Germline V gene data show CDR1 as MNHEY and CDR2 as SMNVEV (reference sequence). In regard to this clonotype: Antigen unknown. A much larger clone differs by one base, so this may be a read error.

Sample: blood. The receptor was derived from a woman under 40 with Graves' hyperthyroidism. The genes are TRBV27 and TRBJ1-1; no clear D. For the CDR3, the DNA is TGTGCCAGCAGTTTATCTCAGGCAAGCTCTGAAGCTTTCTTT. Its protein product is CASSLSQASSEAFF.